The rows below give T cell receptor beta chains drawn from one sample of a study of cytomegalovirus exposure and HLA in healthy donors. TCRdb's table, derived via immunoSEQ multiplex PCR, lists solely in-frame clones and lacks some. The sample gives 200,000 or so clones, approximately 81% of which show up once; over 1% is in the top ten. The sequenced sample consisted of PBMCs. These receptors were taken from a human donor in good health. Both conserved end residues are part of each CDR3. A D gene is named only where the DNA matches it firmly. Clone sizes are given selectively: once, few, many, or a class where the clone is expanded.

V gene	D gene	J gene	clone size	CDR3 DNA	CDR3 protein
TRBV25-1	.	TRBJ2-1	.	TGTGCCAGCAGTGAATGGCAGGGGAAGGATGAGCAGTTCTTC	CASSEWQGKDEQFF
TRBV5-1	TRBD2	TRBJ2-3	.	TGCGCCAGCAGTTCTGGGACCCGCGGGGGGACAGATACGCAGTATTTT	CASSSGTRGGTDTQYF
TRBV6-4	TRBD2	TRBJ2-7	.	TGTGCCAGCAGTGACCAAACACTAGCGGGACGGCTCTACGAGCAGTACTTC	CASSDQTLAGRLYEQYF
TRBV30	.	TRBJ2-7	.	TGTGCCTGTAGAGCGCTCAGGGGTTTCGAGCAGTACTTC	CACRALRGFEQYF
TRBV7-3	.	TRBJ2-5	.	TGTGCCAGCAGCTTAACGGTACAGGGGACCCAGTACTTC	CASSLTVQGTQYF
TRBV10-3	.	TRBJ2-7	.	TGTGCCATCAGTGAGTCGCAGGATCAATCCGAGCAGTACTTC	CAISESQDQSEQYF
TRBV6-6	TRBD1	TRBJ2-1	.	TGTGCCGGCAGGGGGAAGGGGTACAATGAGCAGTTCTTC	CAGRGKGYNEQFF
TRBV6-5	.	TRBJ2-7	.	TGTGCCAGCAGTAGAGCGGGCTACGAGCAGTACTTC	CASSRAGYEQYF
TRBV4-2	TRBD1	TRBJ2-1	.	TGTGCCAGCAGCCAAGGAACCGGACAGGGCTATGAGCAGTTCTTC	CASSQGTGQGYEQFF
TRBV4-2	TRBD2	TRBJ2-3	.	TGTGCCAGCAGCCAAGTCGGGAGGGCCGTGGGAGATACGCAGTATTTT	CASSQVGRAVGDTQYF
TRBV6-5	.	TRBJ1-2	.	TGTGCCAGCAGCTCCTATACCATCCCCCGAGGCTACACCTTC	CASSSYTIPRGYTF
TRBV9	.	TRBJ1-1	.	TGTGCCAGCAGCGTTCGGGGTTCGTCTGAAGCTTTCTTT	CASSVRGSSEAFF
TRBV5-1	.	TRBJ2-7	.	TGCGCCAGCAGCCCGAGAGCGGAACCCTACGAGCAGTACTTC	CASSPRAEPYEQYF
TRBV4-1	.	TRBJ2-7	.	TGCGCCAGCAGCCAAGATCTCTCTGGTAGTCTACTTTCCTACGAGCAGTACTTC	CASSQDLSGSLLSYEQYF
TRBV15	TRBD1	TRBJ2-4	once	TGTGCCACCAGCATTATCCCCGGGACAGGGAACGAAAACATTCAGTACTTC	CATSIIPGTGNENIQYF
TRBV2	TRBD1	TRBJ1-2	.	TGTGCCAGCAGTGAAGGTCCCAGACAGGGCTATGGCTACACCTTC	CASSEGPRQGYGYTF
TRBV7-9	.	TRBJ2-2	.	TGTGCCACGGCCGGGGAGCTGTTTTTT	CATAGELFF
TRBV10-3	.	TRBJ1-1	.	TGTGCCATCAGTGATGGACGGACACCCGAAGCTTTCTTT	CAISDGRTPEAFF
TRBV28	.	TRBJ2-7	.	TGTGCCAGCAGTCCCCCGGGGGACTCCTACGAGCAGTACTTC	CASSPPGDSYEQYF
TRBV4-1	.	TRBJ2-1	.	TGCGCCAGCAGCAAAGGGCAGGGGCCCTTAGACAATGAGCAGTTCTTC	CASSKGQGPLDNEQFF
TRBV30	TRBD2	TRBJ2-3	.	TGTGCCTGGAGTGCCGGGACTAGCGGGACAAGGGGTACGCAGTATTTT	CAWSAGTSGTRGTQYF
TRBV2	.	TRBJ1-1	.	TGTGCCAGCACGTACACGAACACTGAAGCTTTCTTT	CASTYTNTEAFF
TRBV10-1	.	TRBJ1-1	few	TGCGCCAGCAGTGAGTCTGGGGAGCTCCAAGCTTTCTTT	CASSESGELQAFF
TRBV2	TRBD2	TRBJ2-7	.	TGTGCCAGCAGTATGCAGCGGGAGGCTACCTACGAGCAGTACTTC	CASSMQREATYEQYF
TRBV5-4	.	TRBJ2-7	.	TGTGCCAGCAGCTCTATCCCGGGATCTACCTACGAGCAGTACTTC	CASSSIPGSTYEQYF
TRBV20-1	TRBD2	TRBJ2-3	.	TGCAGTGTCCCGGGACTAGCGGCGCAGTATTTT	CSVPGLAAQYF
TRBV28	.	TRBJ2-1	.	TGTGCCAGCAGTTTCGTCCTAGCCGATGAGCAGTTCTTC	CASSFVLADEQFF
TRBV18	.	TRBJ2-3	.	TGTGCCAGCTCACCTTCCGGGGATGGGGAGTATTTT	CASSPSGDGEYF